This T cell receptor (beta chain) was recovered during a study of cytomegalovirus exposure and HLA in healthy donors. Across the whole study: There were some 400 genotyped donors. Of these, roughly 80% fell in the genetic ancestry cluster associated with self-reported Caucasian donors.

CDR3 length equals 11 residues. Germline-derived CDR1 and CDR2 are SGHTA and FQGTGA. V gave up 7 bases and J gave up 6 bases, with 7 bases separating them. Though probably carrying unrecorded immune exposures, donors were nominally healthy at sampling. PCR used 60 Vbeta primers and 13 Jbeta primers. Clones were read by immunoSEQ multiplex PCR, and TCRdb kept only the in-frame ones, dropping some. The sample lists about 160,000 clones, around 79% occurring once. A remark on this clone: What it binds is unknown.

Whole-study findings and limits: Rates of TCR association differed by HLA locus in a later analysis, with DRB1 highest and HLA-C lowest. Reports showed the classifier diagnosing cytomegalovirus status with high specificity and sensitivity.

Material for sequencing was PBMCs. This chain joins TRBV7-3 and TRBJ1-5; perhaps TRBD1 as D (5 bases). This TCR came from a man between 35 and 55 years old in good health and CMV-seronegative. DNA of the CDR3: TGTGCCAGCAAGGGGCGTCAGCCCCAGCATTTT. This encodes CASKGRQPQHF.